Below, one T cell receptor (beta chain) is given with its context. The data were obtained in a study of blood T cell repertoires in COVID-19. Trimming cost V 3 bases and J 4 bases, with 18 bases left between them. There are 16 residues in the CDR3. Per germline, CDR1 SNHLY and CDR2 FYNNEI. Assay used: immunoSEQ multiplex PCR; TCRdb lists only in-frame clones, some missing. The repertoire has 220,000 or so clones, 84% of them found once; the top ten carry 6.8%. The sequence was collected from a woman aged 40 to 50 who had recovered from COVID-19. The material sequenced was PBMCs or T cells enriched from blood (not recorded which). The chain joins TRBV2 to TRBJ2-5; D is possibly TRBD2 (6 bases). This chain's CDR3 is CASSEGPGDPLETQYF. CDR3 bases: TGTGCCAGCAGTGAGGGGCCGGGGGACCCCCTAGAGACCCAGTACTTC.